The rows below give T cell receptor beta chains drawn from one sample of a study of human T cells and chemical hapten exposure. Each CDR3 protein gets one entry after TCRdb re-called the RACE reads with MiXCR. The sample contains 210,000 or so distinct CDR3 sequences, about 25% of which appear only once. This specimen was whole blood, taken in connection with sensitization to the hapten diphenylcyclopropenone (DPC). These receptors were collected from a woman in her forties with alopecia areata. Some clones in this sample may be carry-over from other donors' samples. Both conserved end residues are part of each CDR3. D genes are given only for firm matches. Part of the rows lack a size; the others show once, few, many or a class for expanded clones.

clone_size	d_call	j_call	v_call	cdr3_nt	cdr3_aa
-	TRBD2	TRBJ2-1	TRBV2	TGTGCCAGCAGATTCGGACTAGCGGGAGGTTTAAATGAGCAGTTCTTC	CASRFGLAGGLNEQFF
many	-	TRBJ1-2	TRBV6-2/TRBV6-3	TGTGCCAGCACTGACAGCTATGGCTACACCTTC	CASTDSYGYTF
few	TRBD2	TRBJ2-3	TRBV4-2	TGTGCCAGCAGCCAACAAGCGGGAGGGCGACCAGATACGCAGTATTTT	CASSQQAGGRPDTQYF
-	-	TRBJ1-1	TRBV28	TGTGCCAGCAGTTTATTCGGGCGGGGGAACACTGAAGCTTTCTTT	CASSLFGRGNTEAFF
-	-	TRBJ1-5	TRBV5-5	TGTGCCAGCAGCTTGGCGTCAGGCAATCAGCCCCAGCATTTT	CASSLASGNQPQHF
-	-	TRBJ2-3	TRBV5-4	TGTGCCAGCAGCTTGAGGGTTAGCGCCGACACAGATACGCAGTATTTT	CASSLRVSADTDTQYF
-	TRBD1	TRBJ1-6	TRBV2	TGTGCCAGCAGTGAATTGGGACAGTATAATTCACCCCTCCACTTT	CASSELGQYNSPLHF
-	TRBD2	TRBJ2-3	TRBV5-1	TGCGCCAGCAGCTTGTTGGGACTAGCGGGAGGCGGCACAGATACGCAGTATTTT	CASSLLGLAGGGTDTQYF
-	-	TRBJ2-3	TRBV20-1	TGCAGTGCCCACTTCGGCCGACGCACAGATACGCAGTATTTT	CSAHFGRRTDTQYF
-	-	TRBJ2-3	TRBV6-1	TGTGCCAGCAGTGGGTGGAGGGGTACCGCGACAGGGAAGGATACGCAGTATTTT	CASSGWRGTATGKDTQYF
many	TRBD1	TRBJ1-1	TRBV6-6	TGTGCCAGCAGTGTGGGACAGGGAGTCTGCTTCTTT	CASSVGQGVCFF
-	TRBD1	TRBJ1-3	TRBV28	TGTGCCAGCAGGGTTTTGGGACAGCGTTCTGGAAACACCATATATTTT	CASRVLGQRSGNTIYF
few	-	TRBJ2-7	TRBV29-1	TGCAGCGTTGGGGGATTCAGCCTCTACGAGCAGTACTTC	CSVGGFSLYEQYF
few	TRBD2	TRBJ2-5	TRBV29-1	TGCAGCGTCACAACTAGCGGGATAAGGCAAGAGACCCAGTACTTC	CSVTTSGIRQETQYF
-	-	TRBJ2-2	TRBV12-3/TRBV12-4	TGTGCCAGCAGTTTATTCGGGGGTACCGGGGAGCTGTTTTTT	CASSLFGGTGELFF
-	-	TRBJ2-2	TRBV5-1	TGCGCCAGCAGCCCCGGGACCCGAGTAATGGGTACCGGGGAGCTGTTTTTT	CASSPGTRVMGTGELFF
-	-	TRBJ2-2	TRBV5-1	TGCGCCAGCAGCTTGAGACAGGACAACACCGGGGAGCTGTTTTTT	CASSLRQDNTGELFF